There are a few counts of the clone carrying this T cell receptor beta chain. No antigen is known for it. The data derive from a study of T-cell memory formation after mild COVID-19. Study-wide context: TCR clusters largely stayed donor specific. Overall study results and limits: Clones contracting across day 15 to 85 had a balanced CD4/CD8 profile; later expanding clones leaned CD4+.

The length of the CDR3 is 16 residues. Germline values: CDR1 GTSNPN, CDR2 SVGIG (reference sequence). With 0 bases clipped from V and 0 bases from J, the junction kept 5 bases outside the gene matches. cDNA libraries for TCR alpha and TCR beta, carrying sample barcodes and UMIs, came from 5'RACE with constant-segment primers. TCRdb passed the 5' RACE reads through MiXCR, listing each CDR3 protein once. The sample lists about 57,000 distinct CDR3 sequences; roughly an eighth were seen once. The sample taken for sequencing was PBMCs or a T cell subset sorted from them (not recorded which). The receptor's source is a man younger than 35 who had mild COVID-19 (a few samples of this study predate the infection). Cell type and time point are not known. This chain uses TRBV30 with TRBJ2-1; 7 positions match TRBD2. DNA of the CDR3: TGTGCCTGGAGTGTACCAGCGGGGCGCTCCTACAATGAGCAGTTCTTC. Its translation is CAWSVPAGRSYNEQFF.